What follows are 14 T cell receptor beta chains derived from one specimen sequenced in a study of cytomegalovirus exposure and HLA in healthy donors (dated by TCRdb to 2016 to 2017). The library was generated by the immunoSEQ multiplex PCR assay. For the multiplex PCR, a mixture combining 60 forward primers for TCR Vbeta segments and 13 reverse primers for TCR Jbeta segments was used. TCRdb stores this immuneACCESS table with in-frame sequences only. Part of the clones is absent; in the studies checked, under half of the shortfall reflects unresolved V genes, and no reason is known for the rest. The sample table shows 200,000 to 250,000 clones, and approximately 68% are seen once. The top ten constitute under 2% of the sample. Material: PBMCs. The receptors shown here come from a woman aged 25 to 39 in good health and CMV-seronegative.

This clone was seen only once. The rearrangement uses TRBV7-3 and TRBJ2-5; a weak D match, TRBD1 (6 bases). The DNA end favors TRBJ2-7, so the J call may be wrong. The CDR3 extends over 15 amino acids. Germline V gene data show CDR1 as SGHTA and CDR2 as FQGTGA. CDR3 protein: CASSLTATGNYEQYF. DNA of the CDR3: TGTGCCAGCAGCTTAACGGCGACAGGTAACTACGAGCAGTACTTC.

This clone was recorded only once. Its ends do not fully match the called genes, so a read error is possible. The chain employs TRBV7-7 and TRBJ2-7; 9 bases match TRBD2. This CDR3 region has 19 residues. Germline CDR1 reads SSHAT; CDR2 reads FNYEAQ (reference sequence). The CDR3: CASSLAVNMTSGHPYEQYF. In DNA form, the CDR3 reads TGTGCTAGCAGCTTAGCAGTAAATATGACTAGCGGACACCCCTACGAGCAGTACTTC.

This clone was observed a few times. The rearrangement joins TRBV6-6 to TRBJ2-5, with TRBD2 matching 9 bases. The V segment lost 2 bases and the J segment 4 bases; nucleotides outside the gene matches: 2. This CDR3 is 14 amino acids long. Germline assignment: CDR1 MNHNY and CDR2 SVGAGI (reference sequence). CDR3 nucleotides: TGTGCCAGCAGTTACGTACTAGCGGGAGAGACCCAGTACTTC. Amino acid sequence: CASSYVLAGETQYF.

CDR3 sequence reads: CATARLGQGKMDTQYF. The DNA of the CDR3 is TGCGCCACCGCCAGACTCGGACAGGGGAAAATGGATACGCAGTATTTT. The chain uses TRBV5-1 and TRBJ2-3; 9 bases are a match to TRBD1. The germline gives CDR1 SGHRS, CDR2 YFSETQ. The ends lost 9 bases at V and 6 bases at J; junction bases unmatched: 17. The CDR3 contains 16 residues.

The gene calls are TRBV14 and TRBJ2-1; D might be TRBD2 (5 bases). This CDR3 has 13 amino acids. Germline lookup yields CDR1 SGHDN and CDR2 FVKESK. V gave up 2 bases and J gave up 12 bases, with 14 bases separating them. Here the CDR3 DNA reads TGTGCCAGCAGCCAACATAATCTCGAGGGGCAGTTCTTC. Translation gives CASSQHNLEGQFF.

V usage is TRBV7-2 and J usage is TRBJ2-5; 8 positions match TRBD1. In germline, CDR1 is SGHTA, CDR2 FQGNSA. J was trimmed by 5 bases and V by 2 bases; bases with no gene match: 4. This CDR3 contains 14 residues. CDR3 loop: CASSLSGGPETQYF. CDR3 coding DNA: TGTGCCAGCAGCTTATCAGGGGGCCCCGAGACCCAGTACTTC.

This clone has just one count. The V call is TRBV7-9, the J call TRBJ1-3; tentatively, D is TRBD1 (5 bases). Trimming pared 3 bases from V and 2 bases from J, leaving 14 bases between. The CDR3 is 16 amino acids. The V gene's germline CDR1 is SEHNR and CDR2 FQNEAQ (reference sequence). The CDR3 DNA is TGTGCCAGCAGCTTGGGGAGGGGTCCAACTGGAAACACCATATATTTT. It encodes CASSLGRGPTGNTIYF.

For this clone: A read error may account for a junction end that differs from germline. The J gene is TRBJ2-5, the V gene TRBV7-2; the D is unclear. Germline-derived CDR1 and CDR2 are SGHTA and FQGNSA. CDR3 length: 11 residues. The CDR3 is CASSFQEAQYF. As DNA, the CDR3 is TGTGCCAGCAGCTTCCAAGAGGCCCAGTACTTC. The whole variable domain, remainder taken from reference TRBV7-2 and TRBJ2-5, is GAGVSQSPSNKVTEKGKDVELRCDPISGHTALYWYRQSLGQGLEFLIYFQGNSAPDKSGLPSDRFSAERTGGSVSTLTIQRTQQEDSAVYLCASSFQEAQYFGPGTRLLVL.

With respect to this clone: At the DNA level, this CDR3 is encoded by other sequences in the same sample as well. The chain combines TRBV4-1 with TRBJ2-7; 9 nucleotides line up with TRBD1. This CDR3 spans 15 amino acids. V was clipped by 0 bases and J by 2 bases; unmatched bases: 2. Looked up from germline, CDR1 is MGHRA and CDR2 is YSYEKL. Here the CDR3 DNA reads TGCGCCAGCAGCCAAGAGGGACAGGGAGCCTACGAGCAGTACTTC. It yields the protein CASSQEGQGAYEQYF.

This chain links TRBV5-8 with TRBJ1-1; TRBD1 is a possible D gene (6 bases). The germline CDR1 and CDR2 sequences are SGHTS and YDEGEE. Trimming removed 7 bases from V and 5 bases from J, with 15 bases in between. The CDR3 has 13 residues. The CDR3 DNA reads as TGTGCCAGCGGACGGGGGGCGAGGACTGAAGCTTTCTTT. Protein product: CASGRGARTEAFF.

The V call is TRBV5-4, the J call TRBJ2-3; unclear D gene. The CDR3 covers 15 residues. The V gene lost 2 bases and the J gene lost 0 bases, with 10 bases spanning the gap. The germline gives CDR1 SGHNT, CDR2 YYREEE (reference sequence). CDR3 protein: CASSFRQASTDTQYF. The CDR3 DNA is TGTGCCAGCAGCTTCCGGCAGGCTAGCACAGATACGCAGTATTTT.

The CDR3, as DNA: TGTGCCATCAGTGAGTCCCTCTCGACTAGCGGGGGGCGCAATGAGCAGTTCTTC. It encodes CAISESLSTSGGRNEQFF. The chain combines TRBV10-3 with TRBJ2-1, with 13 bases fitting TRBD2. CDR3 length equals 18 residues. The V gene's germline CDR1 is ENHRY and CDR2 SYGVKD. The trim removed 0 bases at V and 6 bases at J, leaving 8 bases unmatched.

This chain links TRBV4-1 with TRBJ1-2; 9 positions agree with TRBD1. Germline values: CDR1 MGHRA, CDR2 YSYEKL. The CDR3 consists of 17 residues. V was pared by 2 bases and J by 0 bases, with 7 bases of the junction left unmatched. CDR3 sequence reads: CASSQTGTGTPNYGYTF. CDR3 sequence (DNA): TGCGCCAGCAGCCAAACCGGGACAGGGACGCCTAACTATGGCTACACCTTC.

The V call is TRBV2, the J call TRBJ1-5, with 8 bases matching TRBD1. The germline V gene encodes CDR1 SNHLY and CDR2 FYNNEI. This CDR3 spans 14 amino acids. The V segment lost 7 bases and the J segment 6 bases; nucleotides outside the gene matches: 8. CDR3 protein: CASTVDRGAQPQHF. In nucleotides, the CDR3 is TGTGCCAGCACCGTAGACAGGGGAGCTCAGCCCCAGCATTTT.